The next 19 T cell receptor beta chains were all read from a single sample in a study of control samples from healthy donors and cancer patients. The table came from immunoSEQ multiplex PCR; TCRdb's copy has only in-frame clones and leaves some out. This sample carries about 84,000 clones, about nine tenths of them seen once, and the ten largest clones take 15% to 18%. Sequenced input: blood. The receptor source for this set is a man aged 25-45 years in good health.

The rearrangement uses TRBV15 and TRBJ2-7; no firm D call. Germline V gene data show CDR1 as LNHNV and CDR2 as YYDKDF (reference sequence). Trimming pared 5 bases from V and 2 bases from J, leaving 7 bases between. The CDR3 spans 12 residues. This chain's CDR3 is CATSPGTYEQYF. The CDR3 DNA reads as TGTGCCACCAGCCCGGGTACCTACGAGCAGTACTTC.

The chain recombines TRBV6-6 with TRBJ2-7; a possible D gene is TRBD1 (5 bases). The CDR3 runs 14 residues. V was trimmed by 0 bases and J by 2 bases, leaving 8 bases between them. Looked up from germline, CDR1 is MNHNY and CDR2 is SVGAGI (reference sequence). In nucleotides, the CDR3 is TGTGCCAGCAGTTACTCGAGACAGACCTACGAGCAGTACTTC. This gives the protein CASSYSRQTYEQYF.

The chain has TRBV5-1 and TRBJ1-1; 10 positions agree with TRBD1. After removal of 2 bases from V and 4 bases from J, the junction contained 5 bases not matched to a gene. CDR1 and CDR2 (germline): SGHRS, YFSETQ. The CDR3 totals 15 residues. The CDR3 DNA is TGCGCCAGCAGCTTCGACAGGGGGCTAGTCACTGAAGCTTTCTTT. Translating it yields CASSFDRGLVTEAFF.

The V call is TRBV27, the J call TRBJ2-7, with 7 bases lining up with TRBD1. Germline V lookup: CDR1 MNHEY, CDR2 SMNVEV (reference sequence). The CDR3 is 15 amino acids. Losses at the gene ends were 4 bases for V and 1 base for J; bases not matched to a gene: 7. The CDR3 loop reads CASSSAGTESYEQYF. DNA for the CDR3: TGTGCCAGCAGTTCCGCCGGGACAGAGTCCTACGAGCAGTACTTC.

The V call is TRBV5-1, the J call TRBJ2-5, with D possibly matching TRBD2 (6 bases). The germline V and J ends were trimmed by 0 bases and 2 bases, with 14 bases remaining between them. The CDR3 runs to 16 residues. Germline CDR1 is SGHRS and CDR2 is YFSETQ. The CDR3 sequence: CASSLVGSGAQETQYF. CDR3 bases: TGCGCCAGCAGCTTGGTTGGTAGCGGAGCTCAAGAGACCCAGTACTTC.

In this sample, this clone turned up a few times. The rearrangement links TRBV2 to TRBJ2-3; D not certain. Germline values: CDR1 SNHLY, CDR2 FYNNEI. The CDR3 loop spans 13 amino acids. Trimming cost V 3 bases and J 5 bases, with 9 bases left between them. The CDR3 here is CASSEDRRDTQYF. The CDR3 DNA is TGTGCCAGCAGTGAGGATAGGCGAGATACGCAGTATTTT.

This clone came up once. J is TRBJ1-4 and V is TRBV7-9; D is possibly TRBD1 (5 bases). Germline assignment: CDR1 SEHNR and CDR2 FQNEAQ (reference sequence). CDR3 length: 15 amino acids. V was shortened by 5 bases and J by 8 bases, with 18 bases between the two germline ends. CDR3 in amino acids: CASSPRDGLGEKLFF. CDR3 coding DNA: TGTGCCAGCAGCCCCCGGGACGGCCTGGGAGAAAAACTGTTTTTT.

The J gene is TRBJ1-3, the V gene TRBV11-2, with D unclear. The germline V gene has CDR1 SGHAT and CDR2 FQNNGV. V gave up 2 bases and J gave up 0 bases, with 8 bases separating them. The CDR3 extends over 15 amino acids. CDR3 coding DNA: TGTGCCAGCAGCTTACAGGCCAGCTCTGGAAACACCATATATTTT. Residues: CASSLQASSGNTIYF.

CDR3 amino acids: CASTPQGRSNEQYF. The CDR3 coding sequence is TGTGCCAGCACTCCCCAGGGACGGAGCAACGAGCAGTACTTC. The chain is built from TRBV6-1 and TRBJ2-7, with D perhaps matching TRBD1 or TRBD2 (5 bases each). The CDR3 length is 14 residues. The ends were cut back, 7 bases at V and 5 bases at J, with 18 bases in the middle. The germline CDR1 and CDR2 sequences are MNHNS and SASEGT.

This clone was found once. The chain joins TRBV4-3 to TRBJ1-3, with D unclear. The length of the CDR3 is 16 residues. Trimming took 0 bases from V and 0 from J, leaving 9 bases between them. Germline CDR1 reads LGHNA; CDR2 reads YSLEER. The CDR3 DNA reads as TGCGCCAGCAGCCAAGAGGTGATGTACTCTGGAAACACCATATATTTT. Protein sequence: CASSQEVMYSGNTIYF.

This chain links TRBV20-1 with TRBJ2-1; D is possibly TRBD2 (5 bases). CDR1 and CDR2 from the germline V gene are DFQATT and SNEGSKA (reference sequence). This CDR3 is 11 amino acids long. The CDR3 sequence: CSGLDYNEQFF. The DNA for the CDR3 is TGCAGCGGACTGGACTACAATGAGCAGTTCTTC.

This clone has just one count. The chain is built from TRBV9 and TRBJ2-1, with D possibly TRBD2 on 5 matching bases. Trimming took off 2 bases at V and 1 base at J, with 7 bases between the two ends. Germline CDR1 reads SGDLS; CDR2 reads YYNGEE. This CDR3 has 14 residues. The CDR3: CASSVSGSYNEQFF. CDR3 coding DNA: TGTGCCAGCAGCGTGAGCGGATCCTACAATGAGCAGTTCTTC.

The chain couples TRBV15 to TRBJ2-5; D not certain. Trimming pared 0 bases from V and 7 bases from J, leaving 15 bases between. Germline V gene sequence: CDR1 LNHNV, CDR2 YYDKDF (reference sequence). The CDR3 loop spans 15 amino acids. As DNA, the CDR3 is TGTGCCACCAGCAGAGAGTTCGGCAGCACCGGGACCCAGTACTTC. Its protein is CATSREFGSTGTQYF.

This clone has a handful of counts. Other DNA sequences in the sample encode the same CDR3. The chain employs TRBV4-1 and TRBJ1-5; no reliable D call. The CDR3 runs 15 residues. Germline loops: CDR1 MGHRA, CDR2 YSYEKL. Trimming shortened V by 0 bases and J by 1 base, and 7 bases separated the two germline ends. The CDR3 nucleotides are TGCGCCAGCAGCCAAGATCTGCGAAGCAATCAGCCCCAGCATTTT. This sequence encodes CASSQDLRSNQPQHF.

V usage is TRBV29-1 and J usage is TRBJ2-2, with 7 bases that match TRBD2. Germline CDR1 SQVTM, CDR2 ANQGSEA. The CDR3 loop spans 15 amino acids. J gave up 1 base and V 7 bases, and 9 bases lay outside the gene matches. Here the CDR3 DNA reads TGCAGCGCCAACGGGGGGAGGGGGAACACCGGGGAGCTGTTTTTT. It is translated as CSANGGRGNTGELFF.

This rearrangement joins TRBV6-4 to TRBJ1-6; D call uncertain. CDR3 length equals 14 residues. V lost 2 bases to trimming and J lost 7 bases, with 9 bases between them. Germline values: CDR1 MRHNA, CDR2 SNTAGT. The CDR3 nucleotides read TGTGCCAGCAGTGACGTTTTAGGGAATTCACCCCTCCACTTT. It translates to CASSDVLGNSPLHF.

This chain links TRBV7-2 with TRBJ2-3, with 7 bases fitting TRBD2. Trimming removed 1 base from V and 4 bases from J; junction bases left unmatched: 2. The germline CDR1 and CDR2 sequences are SGHTA and FQGNSA. The CDR3 spans 14 residues. This CDR3 is CASSLGLAADTQYF. The DNA of the CDR3 is TGTGCCAGCAGCTTAGGACTAGCCGCAGATACGCAGTATTTT.

This clone was seen only once. The genes are TRBV4-1 and TRBJ1-5; weak D call: TRBD1 (6 bases). Trimming took off 0 bases at V and 7 bases at J, with 13 bases between the two ends. CDR1 is MGHRA, CDR2 YSYEKL, per germline. This CDR3 is 15 amino acids long. CDR3 bases: TGCGCCAGCAGCCAAGATGGGTCAGGGGACCAGCCCCAGCATTTT. The encoded protein is CASSQDGSGDQPQHF.

The V gene is TRBV18, the J gene TRBJ2-7; 9 bases agree with TRBD1. The germline V gene encodes CDR1 KGHSH and CDR2 LQKENI. This CDR3 is 13 amino acids long. The J segment lost 1 base and the V segment lost 9 bases, leaving 4 bases of the junction unmatched. CDR3 bases: TGTGCCAGTGGGACAGGGTCGTCCTACGAGCAGTACTTC. Its protein product is CASGTGSSYEQYF.